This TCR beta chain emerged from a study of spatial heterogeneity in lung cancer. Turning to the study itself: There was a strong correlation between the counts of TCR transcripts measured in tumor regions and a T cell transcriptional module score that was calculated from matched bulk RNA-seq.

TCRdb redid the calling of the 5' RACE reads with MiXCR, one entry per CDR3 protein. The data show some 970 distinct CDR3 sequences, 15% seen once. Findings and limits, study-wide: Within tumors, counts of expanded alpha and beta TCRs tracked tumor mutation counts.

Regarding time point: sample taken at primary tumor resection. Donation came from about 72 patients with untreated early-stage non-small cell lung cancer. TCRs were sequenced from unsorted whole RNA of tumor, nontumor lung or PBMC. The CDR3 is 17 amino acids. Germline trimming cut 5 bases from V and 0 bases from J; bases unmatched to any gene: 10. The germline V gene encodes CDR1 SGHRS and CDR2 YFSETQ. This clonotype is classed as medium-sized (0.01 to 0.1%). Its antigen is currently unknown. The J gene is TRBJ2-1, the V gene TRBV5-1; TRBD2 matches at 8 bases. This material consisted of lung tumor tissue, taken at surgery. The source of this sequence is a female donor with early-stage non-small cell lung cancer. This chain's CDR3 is CASSIMGSGSSYNEQFF. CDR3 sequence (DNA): TGCGCCAGCAGTATAATGGGCAGCGGGAGCTCCTACAATGAGCAGTTCTTC.